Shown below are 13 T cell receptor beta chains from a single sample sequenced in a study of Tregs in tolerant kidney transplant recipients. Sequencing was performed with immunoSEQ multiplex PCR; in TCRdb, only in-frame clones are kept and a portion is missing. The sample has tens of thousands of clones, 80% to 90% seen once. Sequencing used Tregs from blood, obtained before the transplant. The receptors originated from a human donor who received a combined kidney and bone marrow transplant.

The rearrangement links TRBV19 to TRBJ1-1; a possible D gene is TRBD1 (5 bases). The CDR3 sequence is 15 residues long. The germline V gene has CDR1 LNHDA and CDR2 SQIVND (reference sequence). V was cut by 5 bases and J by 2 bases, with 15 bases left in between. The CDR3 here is CASSDRGTANTEAFF. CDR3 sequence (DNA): TGTGCCAGTAGTGATCGGGGCACCGCCAACACTGAAGCTTTCTTT.

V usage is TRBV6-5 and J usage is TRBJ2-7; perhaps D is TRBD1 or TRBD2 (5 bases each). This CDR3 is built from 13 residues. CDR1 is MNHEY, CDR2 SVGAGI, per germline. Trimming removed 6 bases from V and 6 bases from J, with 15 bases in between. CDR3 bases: TGTGCCAGCAGCCCCGGGACCGACGTCGAGCAGTACTTC. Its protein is CASSPGTDVEQYF.

The CDR3 DNA follows: TGTGCCAGCAGCTTAGGACAGGGGGCACGGTACGAGCAGTACTTC. It encodes CASSLGQGARYEQYF. The chain joins TRBV7-2 to TRBJ2-7; 10 bases are shared with TRBD1. With V trimmed by 1 base and J by 4 bases, 4 bases remained unmatched. Germline V lookup: CDR1 SGHTA, CDR2 FQGNSA. The CDR3 runs to 15 residues.

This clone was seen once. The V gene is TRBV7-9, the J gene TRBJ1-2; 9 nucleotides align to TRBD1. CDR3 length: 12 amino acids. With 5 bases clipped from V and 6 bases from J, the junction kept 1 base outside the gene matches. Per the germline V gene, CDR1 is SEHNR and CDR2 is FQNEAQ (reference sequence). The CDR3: CASSRTGDGYTF. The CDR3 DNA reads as TGTGCCAGCAGCCGGACAGGGGATGGCTACACCTTC.

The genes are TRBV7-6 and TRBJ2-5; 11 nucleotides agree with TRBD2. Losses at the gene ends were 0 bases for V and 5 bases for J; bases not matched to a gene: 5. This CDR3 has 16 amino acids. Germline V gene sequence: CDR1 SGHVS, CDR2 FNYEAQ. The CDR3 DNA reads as TGTGCCAGCAGCTTAGCCTCACTAGCGGGGGTGGAGACCCAGTACTTC. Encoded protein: CASSLASLAGVETQYF.

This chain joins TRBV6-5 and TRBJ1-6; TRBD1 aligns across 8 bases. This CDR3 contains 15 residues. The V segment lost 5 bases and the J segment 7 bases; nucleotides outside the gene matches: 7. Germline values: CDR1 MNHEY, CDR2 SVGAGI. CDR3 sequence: CASSARQGRNSPLHF. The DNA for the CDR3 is TGTGCCAGCAGTGCCAGACAGGGGAGGAATTCACCCCTCCACTTT.

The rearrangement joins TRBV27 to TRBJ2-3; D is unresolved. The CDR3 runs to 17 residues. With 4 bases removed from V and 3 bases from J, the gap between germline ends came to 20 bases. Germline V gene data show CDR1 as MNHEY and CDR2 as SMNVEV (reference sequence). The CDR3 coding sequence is TGTGCCAGCAGTTCCTTTGGGGAATCGGTTCGAACAGATACGCAGTATTTT. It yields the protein CASSSFGESVRTDTQYF.

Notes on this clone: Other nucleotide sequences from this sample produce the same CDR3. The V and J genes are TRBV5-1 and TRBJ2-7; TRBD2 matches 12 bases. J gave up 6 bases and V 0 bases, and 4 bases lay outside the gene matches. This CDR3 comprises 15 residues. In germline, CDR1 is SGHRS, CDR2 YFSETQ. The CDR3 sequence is CASSLALAGGGEQYF. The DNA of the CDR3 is TGCGCCAGCAGCTTGGCACTAGCGGGAGGTGGCGAGCAGTACTTC.

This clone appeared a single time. The CDR3 nucleotides are TGCGCCAGCAGTGAGTCCAAAGCTGGGGCCAACGTCCTGACTTTC. Its protein is CASSESKAGANVLTF. The chain joins TRBV10-1 to TRBJ2-6; D gene uncertain. The CDR3 is made up of 15 amino acids. With 0 bases removed from V and 2 bases from J, the gap between germline ends came to 5 bases. The V gene's germline CDR1 is WNHNN and CDR2 SYGVQD (reference sequence).

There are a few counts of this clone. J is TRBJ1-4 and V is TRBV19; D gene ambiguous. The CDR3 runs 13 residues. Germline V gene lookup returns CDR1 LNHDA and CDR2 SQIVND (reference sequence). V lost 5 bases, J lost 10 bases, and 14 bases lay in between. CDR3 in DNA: TGTGCCAGTAGTGGGCGTTTAGTCGGAAAACTGTTTTTT. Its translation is CASSGRLVGKLFF.

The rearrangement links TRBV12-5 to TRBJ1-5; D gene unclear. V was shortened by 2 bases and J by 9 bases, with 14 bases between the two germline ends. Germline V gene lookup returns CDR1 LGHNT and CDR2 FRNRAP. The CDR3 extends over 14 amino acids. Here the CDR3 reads CASGLFVADGPQHF. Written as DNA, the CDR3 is TGTGCTAGTGGTTTGTTCGTGGCGGATGGGCCCCAGCATTTT. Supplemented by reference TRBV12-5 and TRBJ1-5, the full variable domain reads DARVTQTPRHKVTEMGQEVTMRCQPILGHNTVFWYRQTMMQGLELLAYFRNRAPLDDSGMPKDRFSAEMPDATLATLKIQPSEPRDSAVYFCASGLFVADGPQHFGDGTRLSIL.

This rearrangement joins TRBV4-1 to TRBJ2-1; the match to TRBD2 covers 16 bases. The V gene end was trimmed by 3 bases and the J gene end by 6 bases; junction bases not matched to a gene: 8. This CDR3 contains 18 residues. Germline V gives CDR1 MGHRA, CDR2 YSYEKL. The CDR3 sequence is CASSHPGTSGGAGNEQFF. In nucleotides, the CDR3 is TGCGCCAGCAGCCACCCCGGGACTAGCGGGGGGGCGGGCAATGAGCAGTTCTTC.

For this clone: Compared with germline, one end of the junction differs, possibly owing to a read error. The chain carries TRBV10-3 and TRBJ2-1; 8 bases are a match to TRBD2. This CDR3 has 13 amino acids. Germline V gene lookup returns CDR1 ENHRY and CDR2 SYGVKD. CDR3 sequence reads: CAGGGSSYNGQFF. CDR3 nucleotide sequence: TGTGCCGGCGGGGGGAGCTCCTACAATGGGCAGTTCTTC.